What follows describes a single T cell receptor beta chain. This sample was taken from a study of PD-L1 blockade in urothelial cancer. Turning to the study itself: About 90% of the 29 patients were men with bladder-origin urothelial cancer. Median T cell yield from blood was around 140,000. Treatment start was followed by blood analysis at 3 weeks (second dose) and again at 6 weeks.

The CDR3 length is 15 residues. The germline V gene has CDR1 ENHRY and CDR2 SYGVKD. J lost 2 bases, V lost 2 bases, and 2 bases had no gene match. In each PCR, synthetic TCR analog templates were spiked in. Here immunoSEQ multiplex PCR was the method, and the copy in TCRdb shows in-frame clones only, minus some. Of about 72,000 clones in the sample, around 88% were seen once. Time point defined: pretreatment peripheral blood. Sequencing was performed on PBMCs, taken around atezolizumab (anti-PD-L1) treatment. The clonotype was recovered from a man between 60 and 70 years old with urothelial cancer. The V and J genes are TRBV10-3 and TRBJ1-5; 8 bases agree with TRBD1. The CDR3 is CAISETGGGNQPQHF. In nucleotides, the CDR3 is TGTGCCATCAGTGAGACAGGGGGTGGCAATCAGCCCCAGCATTTT.